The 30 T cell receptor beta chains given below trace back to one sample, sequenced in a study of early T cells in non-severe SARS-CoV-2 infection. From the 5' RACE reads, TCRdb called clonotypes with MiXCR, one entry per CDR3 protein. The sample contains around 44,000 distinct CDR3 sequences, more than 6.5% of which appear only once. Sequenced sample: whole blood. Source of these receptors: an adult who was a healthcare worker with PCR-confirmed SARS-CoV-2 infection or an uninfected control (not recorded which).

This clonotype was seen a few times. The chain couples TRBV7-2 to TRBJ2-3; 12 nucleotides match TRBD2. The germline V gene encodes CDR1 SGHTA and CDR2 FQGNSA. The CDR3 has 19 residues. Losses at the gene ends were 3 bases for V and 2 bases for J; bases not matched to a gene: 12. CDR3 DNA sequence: TGTGCCAGCAGCTTCTCTTCCCTTGGACTAGCGGGGTTCACAGATACGCAGTATTTT. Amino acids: CASSFSSLGLAGFTDTQYF. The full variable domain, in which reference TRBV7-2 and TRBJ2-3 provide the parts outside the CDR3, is GAGVSQSPSNKVTEKGKDVELRCDPISGHTALYWYRQSLGQGLEFLIYFQGNSAPDKSGLPSDRFSAERTGGSVSTLTIQRTQQEDSAVYLCASSFSSLGLAGFTDTQYFGPGTRLTVL.

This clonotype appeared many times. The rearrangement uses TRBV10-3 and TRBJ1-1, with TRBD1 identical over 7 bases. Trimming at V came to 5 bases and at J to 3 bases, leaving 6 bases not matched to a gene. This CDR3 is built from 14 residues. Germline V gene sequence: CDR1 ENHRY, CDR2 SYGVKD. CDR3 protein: CAISNRGGHTEAFF. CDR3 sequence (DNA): TGTGCCATCAGTAACAGGGGAGGACACACTGAAGCTTTCTTT.

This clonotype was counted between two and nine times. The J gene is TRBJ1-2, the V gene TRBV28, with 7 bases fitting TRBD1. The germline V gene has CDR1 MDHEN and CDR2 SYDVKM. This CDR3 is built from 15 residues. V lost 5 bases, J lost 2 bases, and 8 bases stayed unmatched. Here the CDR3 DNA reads TGTGCCAGCAGTACCCTGAGGGGGCGAAACTATGGCTACACCTTC. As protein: CASSTLRGRNYGYTF.

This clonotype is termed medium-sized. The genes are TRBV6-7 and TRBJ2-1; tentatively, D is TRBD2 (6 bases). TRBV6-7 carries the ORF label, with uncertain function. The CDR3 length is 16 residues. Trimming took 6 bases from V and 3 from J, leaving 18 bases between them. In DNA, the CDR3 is TGTGCCAGCAGCCACCCTCCTGTGCGGGACTACAATGAGCAGTTCTTC. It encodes CASSHPPVRDYNEQFF.

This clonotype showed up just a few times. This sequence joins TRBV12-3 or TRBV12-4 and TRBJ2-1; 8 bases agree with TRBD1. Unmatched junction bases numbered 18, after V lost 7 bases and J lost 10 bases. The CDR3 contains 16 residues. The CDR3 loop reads CASTRAGGGNFGEQFF. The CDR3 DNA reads TGTGCCAGCACCAGGGCAGGGGGCGGGAACTTCGGAGAGCAGTTCTTC.

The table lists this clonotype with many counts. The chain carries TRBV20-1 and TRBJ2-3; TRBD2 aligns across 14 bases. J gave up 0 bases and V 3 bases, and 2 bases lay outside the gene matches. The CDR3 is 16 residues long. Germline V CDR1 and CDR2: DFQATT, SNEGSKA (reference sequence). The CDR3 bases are TGCAGTGCTAGCGGACTAGCGGGGGGTAGCACAGATACGCAGTATTTT. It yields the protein CSASGLAGGSTDTQYF.

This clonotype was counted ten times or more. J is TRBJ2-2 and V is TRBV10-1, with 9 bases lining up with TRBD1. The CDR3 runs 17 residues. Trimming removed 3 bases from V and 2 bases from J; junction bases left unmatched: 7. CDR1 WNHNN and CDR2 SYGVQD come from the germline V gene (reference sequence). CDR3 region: CASSDWTGDRNTGELFF. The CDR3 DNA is TGCGCCAGCAGTGATTGGACAGGGGACCGCAACACCGGGGAGCTGTTTTTT.

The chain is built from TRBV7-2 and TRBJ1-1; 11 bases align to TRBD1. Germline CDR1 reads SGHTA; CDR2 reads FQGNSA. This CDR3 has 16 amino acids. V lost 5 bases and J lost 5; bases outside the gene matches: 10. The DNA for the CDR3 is TGTGCCAGCAGCCTGGGACAGGGGGGACTAAAGACTGAAGCTTTCTTT. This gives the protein CASSLGQGGLKTEAFF.

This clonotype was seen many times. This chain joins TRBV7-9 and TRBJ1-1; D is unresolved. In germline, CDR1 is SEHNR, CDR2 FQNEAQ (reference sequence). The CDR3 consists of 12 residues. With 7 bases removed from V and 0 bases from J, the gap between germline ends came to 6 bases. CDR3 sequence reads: CASTYLNTEAFF. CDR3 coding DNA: TGTGCCAGCACCTACTTGAACACTGAAGCTTTCTTT.

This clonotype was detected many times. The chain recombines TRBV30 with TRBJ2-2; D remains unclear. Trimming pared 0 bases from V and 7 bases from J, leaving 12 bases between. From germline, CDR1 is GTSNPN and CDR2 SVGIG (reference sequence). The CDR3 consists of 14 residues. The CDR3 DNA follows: TGTGCCTGGAGTGTTGGAATTTGGCGCGGGGAGCTGTTTTTT. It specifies CAWSVGIWRGELFF.

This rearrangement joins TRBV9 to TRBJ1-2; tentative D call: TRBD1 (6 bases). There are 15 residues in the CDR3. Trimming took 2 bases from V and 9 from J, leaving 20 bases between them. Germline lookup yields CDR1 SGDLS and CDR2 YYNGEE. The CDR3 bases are TGTGCCAGCAGCGTCACCCTAGGCGGACAGTCCCGCTACACCTTC. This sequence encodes CASSVTLGGQSRYTF.

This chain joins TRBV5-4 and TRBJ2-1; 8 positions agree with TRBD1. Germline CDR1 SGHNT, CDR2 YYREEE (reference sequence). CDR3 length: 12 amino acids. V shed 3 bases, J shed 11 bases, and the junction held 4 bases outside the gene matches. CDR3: CASSSGQEKQFF. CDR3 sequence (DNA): TGTGCCAGCAGCTCGGGACAGGAGAAGCAGTTCTTC.

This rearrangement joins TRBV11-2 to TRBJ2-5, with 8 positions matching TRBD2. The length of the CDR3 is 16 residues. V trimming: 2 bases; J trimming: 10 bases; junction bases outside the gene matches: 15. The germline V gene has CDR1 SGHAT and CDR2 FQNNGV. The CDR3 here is CASSLPRLARTFDQYF. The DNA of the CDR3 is TGTGCCAGCAGCTTACCGAGACTAGCGCGCACTTTCGACCAGTACTTC. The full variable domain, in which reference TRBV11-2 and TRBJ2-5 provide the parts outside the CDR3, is EAGVAQSPRYKIIEKRQSVAFWCNPISGHATLYWYQQILGQGPKLLIQFQNNGVVDDSQLPKDRFSAERLKGVDSTLKIQPAKLEDSAVYLCASSLPRLARTFDQYFGPGTRLLVL.

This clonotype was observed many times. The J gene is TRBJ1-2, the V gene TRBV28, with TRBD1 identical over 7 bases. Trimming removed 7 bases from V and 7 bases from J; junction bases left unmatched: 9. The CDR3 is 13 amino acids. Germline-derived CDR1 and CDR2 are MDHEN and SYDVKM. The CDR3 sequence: CASNPTTGSGYTF. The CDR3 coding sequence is TGTGCCAGCAACCCTACGACAGGGTCTGGCTACACCTTC.

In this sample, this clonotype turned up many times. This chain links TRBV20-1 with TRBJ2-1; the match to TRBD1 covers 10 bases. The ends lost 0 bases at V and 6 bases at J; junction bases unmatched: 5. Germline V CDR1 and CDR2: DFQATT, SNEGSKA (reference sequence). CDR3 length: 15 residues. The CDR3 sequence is CSARDLGDRGNEQFF. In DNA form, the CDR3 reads TGCAGTGCTAGAGATCTAGGGGACAGGGGCAATGAGCAGTTCTTC.

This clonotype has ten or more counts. The CDR3 spells CASSLYFLSAGNEQFF. CDR3 nucleotides: TGTGCCAGCAGTTTATATTTCCTTTCGGCAGGCAATGAGCAGTTCTTC. The rearrangement joins TRBV28 to TRBJ2-1; D is ambiguous. From germline, CDR1 is MDHEN and CDR2 SYDVKM. The CDR3 consists of 16 residues. The germline V and J ends were trimmed by 1 base and 6 bases, with 16 bases remaining between them.

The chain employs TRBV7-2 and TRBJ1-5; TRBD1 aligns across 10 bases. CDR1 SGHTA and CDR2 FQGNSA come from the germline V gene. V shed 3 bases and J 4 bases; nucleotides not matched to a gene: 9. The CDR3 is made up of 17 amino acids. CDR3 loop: CASSFLPLGQGNQPQHF. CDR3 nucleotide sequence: TGTGCCAGCAGCTTCCTCCCCCTGGGACAGGGGAATCAGCCCCAGCATTTT.

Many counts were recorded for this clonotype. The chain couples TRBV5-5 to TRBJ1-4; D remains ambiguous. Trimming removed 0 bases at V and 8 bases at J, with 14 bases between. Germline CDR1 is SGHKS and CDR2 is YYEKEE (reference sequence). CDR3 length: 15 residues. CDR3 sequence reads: CASSLGPAGGEKLFF. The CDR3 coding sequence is TGTGCCAGCAGCTTGGGGCCCGCCGGAGGGGAAAAACTGTTTTTT. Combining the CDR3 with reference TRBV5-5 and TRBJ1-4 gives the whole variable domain DAGVTQSPTHLIKTRGQQVTLRCSPISGHKSVSWYQQVLGQGPQFIFQYYEKEERGRGNFPDRFSARQFPNYSSELNVNALLLGDSALYLCASSLGPAGGEKLFFGSGTQLSVL.

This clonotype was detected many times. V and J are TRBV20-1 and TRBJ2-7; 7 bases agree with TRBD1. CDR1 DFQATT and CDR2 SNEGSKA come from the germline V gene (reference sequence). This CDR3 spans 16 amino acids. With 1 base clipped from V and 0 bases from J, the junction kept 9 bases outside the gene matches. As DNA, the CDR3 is TGCAGTGCTAGAGGAGGACAGGCACCTGACTCCTACGAGCAGTACTTC. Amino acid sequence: CSARGGQAPDSYEQYF.

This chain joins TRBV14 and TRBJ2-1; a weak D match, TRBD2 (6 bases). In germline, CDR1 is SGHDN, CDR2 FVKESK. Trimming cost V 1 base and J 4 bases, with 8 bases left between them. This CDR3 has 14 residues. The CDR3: CASSQVGGYNEQFF. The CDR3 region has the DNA TGTGCCAGCAGCCAAGTAGGAGGGTACAATGAGCAGTTCTTC.

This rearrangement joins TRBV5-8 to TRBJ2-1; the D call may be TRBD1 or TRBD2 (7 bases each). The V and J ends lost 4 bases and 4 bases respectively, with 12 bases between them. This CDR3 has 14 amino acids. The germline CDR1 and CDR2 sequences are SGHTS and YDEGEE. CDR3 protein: CASSQGGPYNEQFF. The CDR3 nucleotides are TGTGCCAGCAGCCAGGGGGGGCCATACAATGAGCAGTTCTTC.

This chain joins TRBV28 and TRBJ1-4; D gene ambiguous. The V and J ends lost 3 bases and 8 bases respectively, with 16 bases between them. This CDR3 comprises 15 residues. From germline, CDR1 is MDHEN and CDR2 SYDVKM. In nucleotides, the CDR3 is TGTGCCAGCAGTTTTTTTAGGTCTAGAGCGGAAAAACTGTTTTTT. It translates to CASSFFRSRAEKLFF.

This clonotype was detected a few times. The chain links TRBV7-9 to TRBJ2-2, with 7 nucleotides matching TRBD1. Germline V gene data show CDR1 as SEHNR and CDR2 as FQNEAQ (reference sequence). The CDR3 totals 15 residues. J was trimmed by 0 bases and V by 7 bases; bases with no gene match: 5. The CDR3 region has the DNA TGTGCCAGCACGACGGGGACAGCGAACACCGGGGAGCTGTTTTTT. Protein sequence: CASTTGTANTGELFF.

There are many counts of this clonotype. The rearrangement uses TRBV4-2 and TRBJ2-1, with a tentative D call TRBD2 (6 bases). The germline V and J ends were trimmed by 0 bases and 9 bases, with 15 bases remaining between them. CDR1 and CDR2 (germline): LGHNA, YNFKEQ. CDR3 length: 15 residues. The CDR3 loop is CASSQEVAFGGEQFF. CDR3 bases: TGTGCCAGCAGCCAAGAGGTAGCGTTCGGGGGTGAGCAGTTCTTC.

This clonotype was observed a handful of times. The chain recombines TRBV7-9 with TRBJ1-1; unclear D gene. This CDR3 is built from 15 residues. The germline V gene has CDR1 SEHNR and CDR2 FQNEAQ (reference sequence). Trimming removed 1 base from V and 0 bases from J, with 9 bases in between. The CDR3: CASSLGISLNTEAFF. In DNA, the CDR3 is TGTGCCAGCAGCTTAGGGATCAGCCTGAACACTGAAGCTTTCTTT.

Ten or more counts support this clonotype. CDR3 region: CASSYSTYGYTF. The CDR3 nucleotides read TGTGCCAGCAGCTACTCGACCTATGGCTACACCTTC. The chain recombines TRBV11-2 with TRBJ1-2, with no clear D. Trimming removed 4 bases from V and 4 bases from J, with 7 bases in between. The germline CDR1 and CDR2 sequences are SGHAT and FQNNGV. CDR3 length: 12 residues.

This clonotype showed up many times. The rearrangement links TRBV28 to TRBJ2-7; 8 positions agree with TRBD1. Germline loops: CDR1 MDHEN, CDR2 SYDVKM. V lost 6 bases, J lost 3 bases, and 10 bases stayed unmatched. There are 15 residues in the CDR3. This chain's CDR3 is CASRLQGDRSYEQYF. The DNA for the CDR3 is TGTGCCAGCAGGTTACAGGGGGACAGGAGCTACGAGCAGTACTTC.

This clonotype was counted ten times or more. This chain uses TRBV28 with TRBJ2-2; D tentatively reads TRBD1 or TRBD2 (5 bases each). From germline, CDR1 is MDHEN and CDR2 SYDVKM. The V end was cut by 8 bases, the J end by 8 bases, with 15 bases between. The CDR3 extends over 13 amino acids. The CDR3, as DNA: TGTGCCAGCCGGGGCGAGGGTTTGGGGGAGCTGTTTTTT. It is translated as CASRGEGLGELFF.

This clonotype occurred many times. CDR3 amino acids: CASSLGLSIYNEQFF. CDR3 in DNA: TGTGCCAGCAGTTTGGGTTTGAGTATCTACAATGAGCAGTTCTTC. This sequence joins TRBV12-3 or TRBV12-4 and TRBJ2-1; D unresolved. The CDR3 is 15 amino acids. Trimming shortened V by 3 bases and J by 3 bases, and 12 bases separated the two germline ends.

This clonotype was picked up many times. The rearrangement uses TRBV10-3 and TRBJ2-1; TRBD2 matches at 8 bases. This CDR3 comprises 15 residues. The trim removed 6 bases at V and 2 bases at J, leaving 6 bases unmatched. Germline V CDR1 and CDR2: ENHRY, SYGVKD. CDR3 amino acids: CAISNSGVTYNEQFF. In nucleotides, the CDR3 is TGTGCCATCAGCAATAGCGGGGTAACCTACAATGAGCAGTTCTTC.